A single sample is the source of the 20 T cell receptor beta chains below, sequenced in a study of T cells in Graves' hyperthyroidism and ophthalmopathy. Amplified TCR beta CDR3 regions derived from RNA transcripts. An initial round of RT-PCR targeting the TCR CDR3 relied on the HTBI primer set. MiXCR, run by TCRdb on the multiplex PCR reads, gives a single entry per CDR3 protein. The sample contains more than 500,000 distinct CDR3 sequences, about 46% of which appear only once. The sample comprised peripheral blood or thyroid tissue (not recorded which). These TCRs come from an adult woman with Graves' disease, either hyperthyroidism or ophthalmopathy (not recorded which).

This clonotype was observed a few times. The chain couples TRBV9 to TRBJ2-3, with TRBD1 as a possible D gene (6 bases). V lost 4 bases and J 8 bases, leaving 20 bases between the germline ends. The CDR3 extends over 15 amino acids. Germline CDR1 SGDLS, CDR2 YYNGEE. The CDR3 is CASSLLGTLHFTQYF. The DNA of the CDR3 is TGTGCCAGCAGCCTGCTAGGGACACTCCATTTTACGCAGTATTTT.

V is TRBV10-3 and J is TRBJ2-5, with 10 bases that match TRBD2. This CDR3 is built from 15 residues. Losses at the gene ends were 3 bases for V and 4 bases for J; bases not matched to a gene: 5. The germline V gene has CDR1 ENHRY and CDR2 SYGVKD. The CDR3 loop reads CAISDSSGRGETQYF. In DNA, the CDR3 is TGTGCCATCAGTGATTCTAGCGGGAGAGGAGAGACCCAGTACTTC.

The table lists this clonotype with many counts. The rearrangement uses TRBV5-6 and TRBJ2-5; D call uncertain. Germline V gene lookup returns CDR1 SGHDT and CDR2 YYEEEE. There are 14 residues in the CDR3. V lost 1 base to trimming and J lost 2 bases, with 9 bases between them. The DNA of the CDR3 is TGTGCCAGCAGCTTGAGGCCGCCACAAGAGACCCAGTACTTC. As protein: CASSLRPPQETQYF.

There are a few counts of this clonotype. V and J are TRBV28 and TRBJ1-6; D ambiguous. This CDR3 has 13 amino acids. Germline V CDR1 and CDR2: MDHEN, SYDVKM. Deletions cut 6 bases from V and 11 bases from J, with 14 bases between. This CDR3 reads CASRNSEHAPLHF. DNA for the CDR3: TGTGCCAGCAGGAACTCGGAACATGCACCCCTCCACTTT.

The chain joins TRBV15 to TRBJ1-5, with D possibly TRBD1 on 6 matching bases. Germline CDR1 LNHNV, CDR2 YYDKDF (reference sequence). Trimming pared 1 base from V and 6 bases from J, leaving 22 bases between. The CDR3 totals 18 residues. CDR3 bases: TGTGCCACCAGCAGAGTGGACAGCCCAGGGGACGGCCTTCAGCCCCAGCATTTT. Amino acid sequence: CATSRVDSPGDGLQPQHF. The whole variable domain, filled in from reference TRBV15 and TRBJ1-5, reads DAMVIQNPRYQVTQFGKPVTLSCSQTLNHNVMYWYQQKSSQAPKLLFHYYDKDFNNEADTPDNFQSRRPNTSFCFLDIRSPGLGDTAMYLCATSRVDSPGDGLQPQHFGDGTRLSIL.

The table lists this clonotype with a count of one. The chain links TRBV7-2 to TRBJ1-1; D unclear. CDR3 length: 14 residues. Germline V CDR1 and CDR2: SGHTA, FQGNSA. Between the trimmed V and J ends, which lost 2 bases and 1 base, there was a span of 8 bases. The CDR3 is CASSLWDWNTEAFF. The CDR3 bases are TGTGCCAGCAGCTTATGGGATTGGAACACTGAAGCTTTCTTT.

This sequence joins TRBV11-2 and TRBJ1-1; no firm D call. The germline V and J ends were trimmed by 2 bases and 10 bases, with 11 bases remaining between them. CDR1 is SGHAT and CDR2 is FQNNGV in the germline V gene. CDR3 length: 12 residues. CDR3 protein: CASSLLGFGAFF. The CDR3 DNA is TGTGCCAGCAGCTTATTGGGGTTTGGAGCTTTCTTT.

The table lists this clonotype with many counts. The chain recombines TRBV2 with TRBJ1-4; D possibly corresponds to TRBD1 (6 bases). Per the germline V gene, CDR1 is SNHLY and CDR2 is FYNNEI. The CDR3 covers 13 residues. Trimming left V 10 bases short and J 7 bases short, with 16 bases between. DNA of the CDR3: TGTGCCACGCGGGGGGCGCTTCTTGAAAAACTGTTTTTT. Translation gives CATRGALLEKLFF.

This clonotype was seen more than once but under ten times. J is TRBJ1-3 and V is TRBV2; 7 bases fit TRBD1. Germline V gene data show CDR1 as SNHLY and CDR2 as FYNNEI. The CDR3 consists of 14 residues. The V and J ends lost 6 bases and 2 bases, in that order; junction bases with no gene match: 4. The CDR3 DNA follows: TGTGCCAGCAGGAGAGGGACAGCTGGAAACACCATATATTTT. Translated, it gives CASRRGTAGNTIYF.

The chain couples TRBV29-1 to TRBJ2-6; unclear D gene. The V gene lost 6 bases and the J gene lost 2 bases, with 11 bases spanning the gap. There are 14 residues in the CDR3. In germline, CDR1 is SQVTM, CDR2 ANQGSEA. The CDR3 loop is CSVGFGAGANVLTF. In DNA, the CDR3 is TGCAGCGTGGGCTTTGGGGCTGGGGCCAACGTCCTGACTTTC.

The chain combines TRBV14 with TRBJ1-6; 9 bases are a match to TRBD1. This CDR3 region has 15 residues. Germline CDR1 and CDR2: SGHDN and FVKESK. J was trimmed by 9 bases and V by 4 bases; bases with no gene match: 7. The CDR3 protein is CASSLLQGAVSPLHF. CDR3 sequence (DNA): TGTGCCAGCAGCCTATTACAGGGGGCAGTTTCACCCCTCCACTTT.

This clonotype was seen repeatedly, ten times or more. The CDR3 spells CASSQRRLQETQYF. DNA of the CDR3: TGCGCCAGCAGCCAAAGACGCCTCCAAGAGACCCAGTACTTC. This rearrangement joins TRBV4-1 to TRBJ2-5; D is ambiguous. Trimming shortened V by 2 bases and J by 1 base, and 8 bases separated the two germline ends. This CDR3 has 14 residues. The germline V gene has CDR1 MGHRA and CDR2 YSYEKL.

This clonotype was seen many times. This sequence joins TRBV27 and TRBJ1-1; TRBD1 aligns across 7 bases. CDR1 is MNHEY, CDR2 SMNVEV, per germline (reference sequence). With V trimmed by 6 bases and J by 5 bases, 9 bases remained unmatched. The CDR3 extends over 14 amino acids. The CDR3 region is CASRPRDRATEAFF. In DNA, the CDR3 is TGTGCCAGCAGGCCCCGGGACAGAGCGACTGAAGCTTTCTTT.

The chain joins TRBV20-1 to TRBJ2-5; 9 bases are shared with TRBD1. The CDR3 runs to 11 residues. Per germline, CDR1 DFQATT and CDR2 SNEGSKA (reference sequence). The junction had 5 bases not matched to a gene; V was cut back by 8 bases and J by 7 bases. CDR3 sequence reads: CSLNRGRTQYF. CDR3 sequence (DNA): TGCAGTCTTAACAGGGGGCGGACCCAGTACTTC.

This clonotype was seen ten or more times. The chain uses TRBV19 and TRBJ1-5, with TRBD1 matching 10 bases. The germline V gene encodes CDR1 LNHDA and CDR2 SQIVND (reference sequence). V was clipped by 6 bases and J by 1 base; unmatched bases: 3. The CDR3 consists of 15 residues. CDR3 in amino acids: CASRLGQGSNQPQHF. The CDR3 DNA is TGTGCCAGTAGACTGGGACAGGGGAGCAATCAGCCCCAGCATTTT.

This clonotype was seen at least ten times. The chain's CDR3 is CASSLDWTTHNIYEQYF. CDR3 DNA sequence: TGTGCCAGCAGCTTAGATTGGACAACCCATAACATCTACGAGCAGTACTTC. The chain links TRBV7-8 to TRBJ2-7; D is possibly TRBD1 (5 bases). Germline V gives CDR1 SGHVS, CDR2 FQNEAQ. Trimming took off 1 base at V and 3 bases at J, with 19 bases between the two ends. The CDR3 spans 17 residues.

This clonotype was counted many times. The chain recombines TRBV6-5 with TRBJ2-7; D may be TRBD1 or TRBD2 (8 bases each). Trimming stripped 8 bases from V and 11 bases from J, with 28 bases between. Germline loops: CDR1 MNHEY, CDR2 SVGAGI. CDR3 length: 15 residues. The CDR3 here is CASQASPGLAGGEYF. The CDR3 nucleotides are TGTGCCAGCCAAGCCAGCCCCGGACTAGCAGGGGGCGAGTACTTC.

CDR3 residues: CASSYTIWGRGGYGYTF. For the CDR3, the DNA is TGTGCCAGCAGTTATACTATATGGGGCAGGGGGGGGTATGGCTACACCTTC. V is TRBV6-5 and J is TRBJ1-2; 7 bases are a match to TRBD1. CDR1 is MNHEY and CDR2 is SVGAGI in the germline V gene. With 3 bases clipped from V and 5 bases from J, the junction kept 15 bases outside the gene matches. The CDR3 has 17 amino acids.

The rearrangement links TRBV2 to TRBJ1-2, with a tentative D call TRBD1 (5 bases). The V and J ends lost 1 base and 4 bases respectively, with 16 bases between them. CDR3 size: 16 residues. Per germline, CDR1 SNHLY and CDR2 FYNNEI. The chain's CDR3 is CASSEGLGGLGYGYTF. The CDR3 bases are TGTGCCAGCAGTGAAGGGCTGGGGGGGTTGGGCTATGGCTACACCTTC. The variable domain in full, completed from reference TRBV2 and TRBJ1-2, reads EPEVTQTPSHQVTQMGQEVILRCVPISNHLYFYWYRQILGQKVEFLVSFYNNEISEKSEIFDDQFSVERPDGSNFTLKIRSTKLEDSAMYFCASSEGLGGLGYGYTFGSGTRLTVV.

V usage is TRBV5-4 and J usage is TRBJ2-3; a possible D gene is TRBD2 (5 bases). Trimming left V 6 bases short and J 5 bases short, with 16 bases between. Germline CDR1 reads SGHNT; CDR2 reads YYREEE (reference sequence). The CDR3 runs to 14 residues. CDR3 in DNA: TGTGCCAGCACCTCCGGCGGGTCGGGAGATACGCAGTATTTT. Protein sequence: CASTSGGSGDTQYF.